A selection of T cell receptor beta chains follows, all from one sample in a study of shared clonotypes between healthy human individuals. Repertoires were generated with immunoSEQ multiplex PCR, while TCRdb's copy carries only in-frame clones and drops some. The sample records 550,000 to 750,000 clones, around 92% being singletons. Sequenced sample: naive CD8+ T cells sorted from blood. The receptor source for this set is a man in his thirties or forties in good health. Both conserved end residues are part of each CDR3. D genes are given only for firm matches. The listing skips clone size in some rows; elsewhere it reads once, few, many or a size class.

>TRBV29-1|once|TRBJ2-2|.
CSVVGGAGTGELFF
TGCAGCGTTGTGGGGGGCGCGGGAACCGGGGAGCTGTTTTTT
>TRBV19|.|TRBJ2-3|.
CASGGSGSVTDTQYF
TGTGCCAGTGGCGGGTCCGGGAGTGTTACAGATACGCAGTATTTT
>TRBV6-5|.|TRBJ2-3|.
CASSFERRGTDTQYF
TGTGCCAGCAGTTTCGAACGCAGGGGCACAGATACGCAGTATTTT
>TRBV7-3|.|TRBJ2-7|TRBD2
CASSLEASGIFSYEQYF
TGTGCCAGCAGCTTAGAGGCTAGCGGGATTTTCTCCTACGAGCAGTACTTC
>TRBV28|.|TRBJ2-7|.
CASSLDNFNYEQYF
TGTGCCAGCAGCCTAGACAACTTTAACTACGAGCAGTACTTC
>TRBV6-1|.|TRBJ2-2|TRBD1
CASSEFGSTGGAPSGELFF
TGTGCCAGCAGTGAATTCGGCTCTACAGGGGGCGCACCCTCCGGGGAGCTGTTTTTT
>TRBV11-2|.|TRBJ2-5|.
CASSLDFEETQYF
TGTGCCAGCAGCTTAGATTTTGAAGAGACCCAGTACTTC
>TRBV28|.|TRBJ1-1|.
CASSLSGGTEAFF
TGTGCCAGCAGTTTATCAGGTGGGACTGAAGCTTTCTTT
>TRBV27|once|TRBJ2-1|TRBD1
CASSLRQQGADNEQFF
TGTGCCAGCAGTTTAAGGCAACAGGGGGCAGACAATGAGCAGTTCTTC
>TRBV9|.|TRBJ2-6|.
CASLSGANVLTF
TGTGCCAGCCTCTCTGGGGCCAACGTCCTGACTTTC
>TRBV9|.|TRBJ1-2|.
CASGGAGRVDGYTF
TGTGCCAGCGGAGGGGCAGGGAGGGTGGATGGCTACACCTTC
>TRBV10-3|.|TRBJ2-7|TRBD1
CAISASGQDREQYF
TGTGCCATCAGTGCCTCGGGACAGGATAGAGAGCAGTACTTC
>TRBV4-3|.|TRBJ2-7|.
CASSQFVGYEQYF
TGCGCCAGCAGCCAATTCGTCGGGTACGAGCAGTACTTC
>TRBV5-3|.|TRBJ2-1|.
CASSDIREQFF
TGTGCCAGCAGCGACATACGGGAGCAGTTCTTC
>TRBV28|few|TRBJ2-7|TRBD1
CASSLDRDSSYEQYF
TGTGCCAGCAGTTTGGATCGGGACAGTTCCTACGAGCAGTACTTC
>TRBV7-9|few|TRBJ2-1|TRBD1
CASSLGGTGNEQFF
TGTGCCAGCAGCTTAGGGGGGACAGGAAATGAGCAGTTCTTC
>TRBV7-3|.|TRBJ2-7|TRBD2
CASSLTGRALHEQYF
TGTGCCAGCAGCTTAACCGGGAGGGCCCTTCACGAGCAGTACTTC
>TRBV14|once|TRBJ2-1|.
CASSHRTAEGPFF
TGTGCCAGCAGCCATAGGACGGCCGAGGGTCCGTTCTTC
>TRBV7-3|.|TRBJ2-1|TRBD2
CASSSPMTSGRGDEQFF
TGTGCCAGCAGCTCCCCCATGACTAGCGGGAGGGGGGATGAGCAGTTCTTC
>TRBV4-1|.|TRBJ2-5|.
CASSLRSGGETQYF
TGCGCCAGCAGCCTTCGAAGCGGAGGGGAGACCCAGTACTTC
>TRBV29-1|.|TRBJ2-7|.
CSARGTLYEQYF
TGCAGCGCCCGGGGGACCCTCTACGAGCAGTACTTC
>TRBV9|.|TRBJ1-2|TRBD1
CASSDPDRGFDGYTF
TGTGCCAGCAGCGACCCGGACAGGGGGTTCGATGGCTACACCTTC
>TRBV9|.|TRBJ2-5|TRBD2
CASSGGTSGSWLGQETQYF
TGTGCCAGCAGCGGAGGGACTAGCGGGAGTTGGTTGGGGCAAGAGACCCAGTACTTC
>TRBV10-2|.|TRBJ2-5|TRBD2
CASSVASGRLYQETQYF
TGCGCCAGCAGTGTAGCTAGCGGGAGATTATACCAAGAGACCCAGTACTTC
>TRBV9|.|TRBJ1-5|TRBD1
CASSAAGGRNQPQHF
TGTGCCAGCAGCGCCGCAGGGGGCCGCAATCAGCCCCAGCATTTT
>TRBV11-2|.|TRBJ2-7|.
CASSLVMSAELEQYF
TGTGCCAGCAGCTTAGTCATGTCGGCAGAGCTAGAGCAGTACTTC
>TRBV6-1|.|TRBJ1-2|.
CASSAYRSSNYGYTF
TGTGCCAGCAGTGCTTACAGGAGTTCTAACTATGGCTACACCTTC
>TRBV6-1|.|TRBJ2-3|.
CASSSGTDTQYF
TGTGCCAGCAGTTCCGGCACAGATACGCAGTATTTT
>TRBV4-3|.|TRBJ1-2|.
CASSGASGYTF
TGCGCCAGCAGCGGGGCAAGCGGCTACACCTTC
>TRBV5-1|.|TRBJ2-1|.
CASGPQVKGYNEQFF
TGCGCCAGCGGCCCACAGGTTAAAGGATACAATGAGCAGTTCTTC
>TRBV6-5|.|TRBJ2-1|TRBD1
CASTRTGAYEQFF
TGTGCCAGCACCAGGACAGGGGCCTATGAGCAGTTCTTC